This T cell receptor beta chain was found in a study of T-cell reconstitution after alpha-beta-depleted transplantation in children. Study-level findings and limits: There were some patients whose high TCRbeta diversity at day 60 came from surviving recipient T cells and thymic progenitors. Reports say that about two months after transplant, the alpha-beta T cells came out of several hundred graft clones that had expanded. From newly produced T cells came most of the T-cell counts and diversity one year after transplant.

Unique molecular identifiers were built into the TCRbeta library. One entry per CDR3 protein results from TCRdb running MiXCR on the PCR reads. In the table there are fewer than 250,000 distinct CDR3 sequences, roughly 15% of which are singletons. This clonotype was observed at least ten times. Its antigen remains unidentified. V was pared by 4 bases and J by 7 bases, with 7 bases between. CDR3 length: 11 residues. The receptor was derived from a male patient under 10 years old who had a stem cell transplant for acute lymphoblastic leukemia, so the T cells may come from the graft donor. Source: PBMCs, mostly from graft donor cells, taken 360 days after TCRalphabeta/CD19-depleted stem cell transplant. J is TRBJ1-1 and V is TRBV12-3 or TRBV12-4; D may be TRBD1 (5 bases). CDR3 sequence: CASSSGDEAFF. The DNA of the CDR3 is TGTGCCAGCAGTTCGGGGGATGAAGCTTTCTTT.